The present T cell receptor beta chain was sequenced within a study of CD8 T cells in ankylosing spondylitis. General study findings and limits: Blood from ankylosing spondylitis patients appeared to carry a characteristic roughly 8-variant TCR beta motif. Significant enrichment of disease-linked clones was reported in matched ankylosing spondylitis synovial fluid.

A remark on this clonotype: Its antigen is as yet unknown.

The CDR3 sequence is 15 residues long. V was trimmed by 2 bases and J by 3 bases, leaving 12 bases between them. Germline V gives CDR1 SGHNT, CDR2 YENEEA. TCRdb re-analysed the 5' RACE reads in MiXCR, keeping a single row per CDR3 protein. The sample consists of 300,000 to 350,000 distinct CDR3 sequences, about 14% of them appearing once. This sequence joins TRBV11-3 and TRBJ2-3; D is undetermined. The specimen sequenced was blood, either unsorted or a sorted T cell fraction (not recorded which). This TCR was sampled from a male donor with ankylosing spondylitis or in good health (not recorded which). This CDR3 reads CASSLSPLTTDTQYF. In nucleotides, the CDR3 is TGTGCCAGCAGCTTATCCCCCCTGACGACAGATACGCAGTATTTT.